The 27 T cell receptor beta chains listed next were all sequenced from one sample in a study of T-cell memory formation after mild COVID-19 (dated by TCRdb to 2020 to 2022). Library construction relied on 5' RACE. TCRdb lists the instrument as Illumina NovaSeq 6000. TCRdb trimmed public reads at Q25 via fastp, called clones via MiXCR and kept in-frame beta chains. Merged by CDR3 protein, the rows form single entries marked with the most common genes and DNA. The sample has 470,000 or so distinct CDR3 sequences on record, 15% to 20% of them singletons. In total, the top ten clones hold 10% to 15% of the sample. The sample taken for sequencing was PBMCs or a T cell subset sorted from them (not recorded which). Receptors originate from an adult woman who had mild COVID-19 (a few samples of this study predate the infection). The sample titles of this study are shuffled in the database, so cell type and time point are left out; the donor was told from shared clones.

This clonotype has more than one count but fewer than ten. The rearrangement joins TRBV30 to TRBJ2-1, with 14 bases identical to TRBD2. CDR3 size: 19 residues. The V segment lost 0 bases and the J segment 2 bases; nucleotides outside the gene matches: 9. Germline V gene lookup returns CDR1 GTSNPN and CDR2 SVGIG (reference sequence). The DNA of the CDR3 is TGTGCCTGGAGTGTACAATCCGGGACTAGCGGGAGCCCCTACAATGAGCAGTTCTTC. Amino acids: CAWSVQSGTSGSPYNEQFF.

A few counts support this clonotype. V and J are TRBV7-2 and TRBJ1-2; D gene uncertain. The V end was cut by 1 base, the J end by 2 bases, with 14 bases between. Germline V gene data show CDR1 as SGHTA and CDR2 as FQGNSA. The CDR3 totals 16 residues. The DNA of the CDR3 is TGTGCCAGCAGCTTAGTTCTGGCAGCCCTAAACTATGGCTACACCTTC. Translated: CASSLVLAALNYGYTF.

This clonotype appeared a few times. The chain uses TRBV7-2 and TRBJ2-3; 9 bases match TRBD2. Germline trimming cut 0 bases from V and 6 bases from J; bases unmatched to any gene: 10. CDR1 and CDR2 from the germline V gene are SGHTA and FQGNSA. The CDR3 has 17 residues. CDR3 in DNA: TGTGCCAGCAGCTTAGCGGGCAGCGGGGGGCCTACTGATACGCAGTATTTT. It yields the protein CASSLAGSGGPTDTQYF.

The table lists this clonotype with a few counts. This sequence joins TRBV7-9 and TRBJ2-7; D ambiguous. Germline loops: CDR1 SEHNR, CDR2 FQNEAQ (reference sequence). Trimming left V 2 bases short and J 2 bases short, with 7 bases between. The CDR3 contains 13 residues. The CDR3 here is CASSLRETYEQYF. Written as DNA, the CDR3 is TGTGCCAGCAGCTTAAGGGAAACCTACGAGCAGTACTTC.

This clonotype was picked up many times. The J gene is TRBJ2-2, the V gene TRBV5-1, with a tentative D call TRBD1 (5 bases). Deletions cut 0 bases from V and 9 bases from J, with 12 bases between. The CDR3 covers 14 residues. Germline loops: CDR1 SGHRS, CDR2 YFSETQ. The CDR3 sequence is CASSLEAGKRELFF. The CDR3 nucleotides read TGCGCCAGCAGCTTGGAGGCAGGGAAACGGGAGCTGTTTTTT.

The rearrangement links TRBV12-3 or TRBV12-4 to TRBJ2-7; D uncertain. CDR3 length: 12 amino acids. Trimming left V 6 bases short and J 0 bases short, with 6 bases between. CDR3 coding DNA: TGTGCCAGCAGCACCTTCTCCTACGAGCAGTACTTC. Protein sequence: CASSTFSYEQYF.

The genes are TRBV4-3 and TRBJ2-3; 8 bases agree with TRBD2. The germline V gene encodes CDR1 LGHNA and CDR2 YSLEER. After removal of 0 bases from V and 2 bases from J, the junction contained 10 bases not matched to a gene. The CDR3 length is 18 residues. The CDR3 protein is CASSQDGVSGSVTDTQYF. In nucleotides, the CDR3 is TGCGCCAGCAGCCAAGATGGGGTCAGCGGGAGTGTCACAGATACGCAGTATTTT.

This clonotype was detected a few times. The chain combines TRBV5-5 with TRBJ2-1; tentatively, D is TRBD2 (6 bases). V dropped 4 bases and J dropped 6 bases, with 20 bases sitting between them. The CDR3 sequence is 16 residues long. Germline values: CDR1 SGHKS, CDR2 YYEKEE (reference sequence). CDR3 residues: CASSPAGRAGGNEQFF. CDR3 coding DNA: TGTGCCAGCAGCCCCGCGGGGCGCGCCGGCGGCAATGAGCAGTTCTTC.

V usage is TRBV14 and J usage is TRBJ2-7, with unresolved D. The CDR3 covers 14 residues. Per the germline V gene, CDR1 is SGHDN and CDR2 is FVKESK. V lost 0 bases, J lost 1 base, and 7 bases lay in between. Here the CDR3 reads CASSQEFQSYEQYF. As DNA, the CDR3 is TGTGCCAGCAGCCAAGAATTCCAGTCCTACGAGCAGTACTTC.

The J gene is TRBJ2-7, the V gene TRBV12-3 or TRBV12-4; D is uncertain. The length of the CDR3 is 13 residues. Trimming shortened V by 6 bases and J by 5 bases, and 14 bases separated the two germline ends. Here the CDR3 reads CASSPPNEDEQYF. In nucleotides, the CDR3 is TGTGCCAGCAGCCCGCCGAATGAGGACGAGCAGTACTTC.

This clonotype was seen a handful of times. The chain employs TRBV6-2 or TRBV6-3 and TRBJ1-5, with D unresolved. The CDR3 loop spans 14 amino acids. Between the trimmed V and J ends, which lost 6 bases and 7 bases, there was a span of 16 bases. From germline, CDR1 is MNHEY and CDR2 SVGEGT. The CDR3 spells CASRKTRDGQPQHF. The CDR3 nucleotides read TGTGCCAGCAGAAAGACTAGGGATGGGCAGCCCCAGCATTTT.

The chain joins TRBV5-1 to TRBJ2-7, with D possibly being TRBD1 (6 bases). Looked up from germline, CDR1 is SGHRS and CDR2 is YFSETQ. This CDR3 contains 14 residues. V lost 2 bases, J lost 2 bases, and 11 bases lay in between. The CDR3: CASSFTGITYEQYF. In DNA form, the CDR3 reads TGCGCCAGCAGCTTTACAGGGATCACCTACGAGCAGTACTTC.

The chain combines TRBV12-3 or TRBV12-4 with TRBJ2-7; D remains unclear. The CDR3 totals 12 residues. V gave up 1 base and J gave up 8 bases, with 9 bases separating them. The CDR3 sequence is CASSLVSLKQYF. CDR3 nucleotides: TGTGCCAGCAGTTTAGTGTCTCTGAAGCAGTACTTC.

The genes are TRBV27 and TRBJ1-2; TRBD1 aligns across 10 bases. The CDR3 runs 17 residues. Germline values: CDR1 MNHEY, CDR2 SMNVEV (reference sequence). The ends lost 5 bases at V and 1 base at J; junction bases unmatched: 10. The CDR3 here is CASSAGQGPFLNYGYTF. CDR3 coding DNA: TGTGCCAGCAGTGCGGGACAGGGGCCCTTCCTTAACTATGGCTACACCTTC.

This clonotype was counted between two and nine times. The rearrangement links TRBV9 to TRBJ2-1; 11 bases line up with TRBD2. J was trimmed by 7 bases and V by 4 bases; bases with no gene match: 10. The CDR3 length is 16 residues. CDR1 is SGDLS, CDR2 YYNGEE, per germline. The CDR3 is CASSHTTSGSRNEQFF. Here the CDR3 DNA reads TGTGCCAGCAGCCATACCACTAGCGGGAGTAGGAATGAGCAGTTCTTC.

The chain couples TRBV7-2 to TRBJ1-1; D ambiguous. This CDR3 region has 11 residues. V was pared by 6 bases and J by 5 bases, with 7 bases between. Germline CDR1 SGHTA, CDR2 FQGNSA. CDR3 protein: CASRVGTEAFF. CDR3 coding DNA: TGTGCCAGCAGGGTTGGGACTGAAGCTTTCTTT.

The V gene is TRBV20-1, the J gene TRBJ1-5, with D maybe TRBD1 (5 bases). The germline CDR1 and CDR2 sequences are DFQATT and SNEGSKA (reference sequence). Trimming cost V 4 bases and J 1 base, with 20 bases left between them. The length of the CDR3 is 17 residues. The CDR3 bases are TGCAGTGCTACCTCCCCGGGGGGGGGAATCAGCAATCAGCCCCAGCATTTT. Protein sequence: CSATSPGGGISNQPQHF.

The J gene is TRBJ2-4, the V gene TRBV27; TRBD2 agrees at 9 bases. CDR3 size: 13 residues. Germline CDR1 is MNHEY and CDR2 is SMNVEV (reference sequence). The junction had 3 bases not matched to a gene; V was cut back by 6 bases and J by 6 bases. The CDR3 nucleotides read TGTGCCAGCAGGCTGACTAGCGGAAACATTCAGTACTTC. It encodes CASRLTSGNIQYF.

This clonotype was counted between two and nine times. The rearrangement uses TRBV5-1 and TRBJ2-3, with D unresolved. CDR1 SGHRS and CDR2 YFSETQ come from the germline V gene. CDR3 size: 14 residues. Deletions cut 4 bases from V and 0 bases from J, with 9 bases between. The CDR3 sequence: CASSQQHSTDTQYF. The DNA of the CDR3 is TGCGCCAGCAGCCAACAACATAGCACAGATACGCAGTATTTT.

CDR3 region: CASSRRQGEGNQPQHF. Written as DNA, the CDR3 is TGTGCCAGCAGTAGACGACAGGGGGAGGGCAATCAGCCCCAGCATTTT. The chain has TRBV6-6 and TRBJ1-5, with 9 bases fitting TRBD1. The ends lost 5 bases at V and 2 bases at J; junction bases unmatched: 7. The V gene's germline CDR1 is MNHNY and CDR2 SVGAGI (reference sequence). This CDR3 has 16 residues.

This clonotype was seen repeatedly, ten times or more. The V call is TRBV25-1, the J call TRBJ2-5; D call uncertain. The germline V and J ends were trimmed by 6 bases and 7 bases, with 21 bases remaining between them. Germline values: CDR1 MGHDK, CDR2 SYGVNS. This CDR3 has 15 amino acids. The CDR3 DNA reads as TGTGCCAGCAGCCCAGTCGGCCCCCATAGTGGGACCCAGTACTTC. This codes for CASSPVGPHSGTQYF.

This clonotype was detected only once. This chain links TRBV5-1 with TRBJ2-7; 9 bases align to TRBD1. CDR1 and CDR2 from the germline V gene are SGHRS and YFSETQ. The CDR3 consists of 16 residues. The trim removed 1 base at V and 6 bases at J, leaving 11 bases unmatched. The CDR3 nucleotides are TGCGCCAGCAGCTTGTCGCTGGGACAGGGCACATCCGAGCAGTACTTC. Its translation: CASSLSLGQGTSEQYF.

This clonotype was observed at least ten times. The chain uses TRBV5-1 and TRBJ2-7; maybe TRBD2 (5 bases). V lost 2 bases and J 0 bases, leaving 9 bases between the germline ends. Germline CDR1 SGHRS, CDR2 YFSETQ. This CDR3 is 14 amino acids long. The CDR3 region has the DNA TGCGCCAGCAGCTTATGGGAGAGCTCCTACGAGCAGTACTTC. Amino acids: CASSLWESSYEQYF.

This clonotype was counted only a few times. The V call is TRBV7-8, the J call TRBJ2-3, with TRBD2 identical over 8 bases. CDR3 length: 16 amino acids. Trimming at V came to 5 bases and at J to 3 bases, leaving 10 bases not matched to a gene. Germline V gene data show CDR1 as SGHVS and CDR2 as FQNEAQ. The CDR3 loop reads CASSRHTASGTDTQYF. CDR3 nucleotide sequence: TGTGCCAGCAGCCGACACACCGCTAGCGGGACAGATACGCAGTATTTT.

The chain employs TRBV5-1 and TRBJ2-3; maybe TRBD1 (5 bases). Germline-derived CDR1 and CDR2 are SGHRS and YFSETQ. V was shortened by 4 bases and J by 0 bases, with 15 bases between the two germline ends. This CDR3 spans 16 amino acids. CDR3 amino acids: CASSRMTALSTDTQYF. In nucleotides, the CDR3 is TGCGCCAGCAGCCGGATGACAGCCCTGAGCACAGATACGCAGTATTTT. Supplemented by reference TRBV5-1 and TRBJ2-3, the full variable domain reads KAGVTQTPRYLIKTRGQQVTLSCSPISGHRSVSWYQQTPGQGLQFLFEYFSETQRNKGNFPGRFSGRQFSNSRSEMNVSTLELGDSALYLCASSRMTALSTDTQYFGPGTRLTVL.

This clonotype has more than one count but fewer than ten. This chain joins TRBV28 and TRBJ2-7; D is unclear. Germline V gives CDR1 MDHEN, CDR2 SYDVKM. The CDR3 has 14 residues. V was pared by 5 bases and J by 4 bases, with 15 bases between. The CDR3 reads CASSETDNYYEQYF. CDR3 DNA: TGTGCCAGCAGTGAGACCGACAATTATTACGAGCAGTACTTC.

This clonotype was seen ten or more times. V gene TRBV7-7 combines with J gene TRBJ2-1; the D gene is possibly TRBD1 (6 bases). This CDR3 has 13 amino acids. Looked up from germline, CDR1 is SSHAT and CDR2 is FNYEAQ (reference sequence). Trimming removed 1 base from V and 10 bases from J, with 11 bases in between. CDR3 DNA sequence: TGTGCCAGCAGCTTAGTACAGGGTGGGGAGCAGTTCTTC. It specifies CASSLVQGGEQFF.